A single sample is the source of the 24 T cell receptor beta chains below, sequenced in a study of shared clonotypes between healthy human individuals. Here immunoSEQ multiplex PCR was the method, and the copy in TCRdb shows in-frame clones only, minus some. The sample yields 2 million to 3 million clones, approximately 94% seen once. Input material: naive CD4+ T cells from PBMCs. Subset: CD45RA+ positively selected. These receptors were collected from a man aged 18-30 years in good health. Some clones in this sample may be carry-over from other donors' samples.

The rearrangement uses TRBV5-1 and TRBJ2-1, with TRBD2 as a possible D gene (6 bases). The CDR3 sequence is 14 residues long. Germline lookup yields CDR1 SGHRS and CDR2 YFSETQ. Between the trimmed V and J ends, which lost 2 bases and 9 bases, there was a span of 15 bases. The CDR3: CASSFLAGQIEQFF. For the CDR3, the DNA is TGCGCCAGCAGCTTTCTGGCGGGGCAGATTGAGCAGTTCTTC.

Only one count was recorded for this clone. The CDR3 protein is CASSQSRDMNGQPQHF. The CDR3 region has the DNA TGCGCCAGCAGCCAATCCCGGGACATGAATGGCCAGCCCCAGCATTTT. The chain recombines TRBV4-3 with TRBJ1-5; TRBD1 is a possible D gene (6 bases). CDR1 is LGHNA, CDR2 YSLEER, per germline. This CDR3 comprises 16 residues. Trimming pared 2 bases from V and 7 bases from J, leaving 18 bases between.

CDR3 region: CASSVGSDRGVEQYF. The CDR3 region has the DNA TGTGCCAGCAGCGTAGGTTCGGACAGGGGCGTGGAGCAGTACTTC. The chain employs TRBV9 and TRBJ2-7; 9 bases align to TRBD1. After removal of 0 bases from V and 7 bases from J, the junction contained 8 bases not matched to a gene. The CDR3 extends over 15 amino acids. Germline-derived CDR1 and CDR2 are SGDLS and YYNGEE.

This chain uses TRBV18 with TRBJ1-4; tentatively, D is TRBD1 (6 bases). With 1 base removed from V and 5 bases from J, the gap between germline ends came to 8 bases. This CDR3 region has 14 residues. Per germline, CDR1 KGHSH and CDR2 LQKENI. CDR3 sequence (DNA): TGTGCCAGCTCACCACAAGGGGGGAATGAAAAACTGTTTTTT. This codes for CASSPQGGNEKLFF.

The chain combines TRBV5-1 with TRBJ2-2; 11 nucleotides agree with TRBD2. V gave up 3 bases and J gave up 6 bases; unmatched junction bases: 7. The germline V gene has CDR1 SGHRS and CDR2 YFSETQ. The CDR3 consists of 16 residues. CDR3 nucleotide sequence: TGCGCCAGCAGCTCGGATAGCGGGAGGGCGTCCGGGGAGCTGTTTTTT. Amino acids: CASSSDSGRASGELFF. Together with reference TRBV5-1 and TRBJ2-2, the CDR3 gives the full variable domain: KAGVTQTPRYLIKTRGQQVTLSCSPISGHRSVSWYQQTPGQGLQFLFEYFSETQRNKGNFPGRFSGRQFSNSRSEMNVSTLELGDSALYLCASSSDSGRASGELFFGEGSRLTVL.

This sequence joins TRBV19 and TRBJ1-1; no clear D gene. The CDR3 is 14 residues long. V was clipped by 5 bases and J by 2 bases, with 12 bases between them. Germline V lookup: CDR1 LNHDA, CDR2 SQIVND (reference sequence). The CDR3 bases are TGTGCCAGTAGTCATGGCCAGTTAAACACTGAAGCTTTCTTT. Protein product: CASSHGQLNTEAFF.

The V gene is TRBV7-2, the J gene TRBJ1-2, with D tentatively TRBD1 (6 bases). CDR1 and CDR2 (germline): SGHTA, FQGNSA. With 1 base removed from V and 8 bases from J, the gap between germline ends came to 14 bases. The CDR3 has 14 residues. The CDR3 DNA follows: TGTGCCAGCAGCTTAGTGTCGGGGGCGGAAGGCTACACCTTC. It translates to CASSLVSGAEGYTF. Drawing the rest from reference TRBV7-2 and TRBJ1-2, the complete variable domain is GAGVSQSPSNKVTEKGKDVELRCDPISGHTALYWYRQSLGQGLEFLIYFQGNSAPDKSGLPSDRFSAERTGGSVSTLTIQRTQQEDSAVYLCASSLVSGAEGYTFGSGTRLTVV.

The J gene is TRBJ2-2, the V gene TRBV6-5; D is possibly TRBD1 or TRBD2 (5 bases each). Germline loops: CDR1 MNHEY, CDR2 SVGAGI. The CDR3 spans 14 residues. Trimming stripped 4 bases from V and 0 bases from J, with 6 bases between. DNA of the CDR3: TGTGCCAGCAGTTGGGACGCGAACACCGGGGAGCTGTTTTTT. Translated, it gives CASSWDANTGELFF.

Concerning this clone itself: Additional DNA sequences in this sample encode the identical CDR3. The V gene is TRBV5-1, the J gene TRBJ1-3, with D unresolved. Per the germline V gene, CDR1 is SGHRS and CDR2 is YFSETQ. V was clipped by 0 bases and J by 4 bases, with 5 bases between them. The CDR3 is made up of 13 amino acids. In DNA, the CDR3 is TGCGCCAGCAGCTTGGAAGGGGGAAACACCATATATTTT. This encodes CASSLEGGNTIYF.

CDR3 loop: CASSYLNGYTF. In DNA, the CDR3 is TGTGCCAGCAGTTACCTGAATGGCTACACCTTC. The genes are TRBV6-6 and TRBJ1-2; D uncertain. The CDR3 consists of 11 residues. Germline V gene lookup returns CDR1 MNHNY and CDR2 SVGAGI (reference sequence). V was clipped by 2 bases and J by 6 bases, with 4 bases between them.

Turning to this clone: The sample has other DNA sequences that encode this CDR3 too. The chain uses TRBV7-8 and TRBJ1-1; D is unclear. CDR3 size: 14 residues. The germline V gene has CDR1 SGHVS and CDR2 FQNEAQ. Trimming took 1 base from V and 1 from J, leaving 7 bases between them. CDR3 loop: CASSLVGRNTEAFF. DNA for the CDR3: TGTGCCAGCAGCTTAGTCGGAAGGAACACTGAAGCTTTCTTT.

The chain links TRBV13 to TRBJ1-3; D is uncertain. CDR3 length: 14 amino acids. V gave up 4 bases and J gave up 0 bases, with 7 bases separating them. Germline lookup yields CDR1 PRHDT and CDR2 FYEKMQ (reference sequence). CDR3 residues: CASSSTHSGNTIYF. As DNA, the CDR3 is TGTGCCAGCAGCTCAACCCACTCTGGAAACACCATATATTTT.

There are a few counts of this clone. The J gene is TRBJ1-1, the V gene TRBV7-8; 7 bases agree with TRBD1. V shed 5 bases, J shed 4 bases, and the junction held 7 bases outside the gene matches. The CDR3 runs to 14 residues. CDR1 is SGHVS and CDR2 is FQNEAQ in the germline V gene. The CDR3 nucleotides are TGTGCCAGCAGCGTTTTTGACAGGGCCACTGAAGCTTTCTTT. Translating gives CASSVFDRATEAFF.

The CDR3 here is CASSFWGGETQYF. As DNA, the CDR3 is TGTGCCAGCAGCTTCTGGGGGGGAGAGACCCAGTACTTC. This chain joins TRBV11-1 and TRBJ2-5; 7 bases align to TRBD2. V lost 3 bases, J lost 4 bases, and 2 bases stayed unmatched. This CDR3 comprises 13 residues. Germline values: CDR1 SGHAT, CDR2 FQDESV (reference sequence).

The V and J genes are TRBV28 and TRBJ1-2; D is uncertain. The CDR3 extends over 15 amino acids. Trimming left V 8 bases short and J 0 bases short, with 16 bases between. Germline assignment: CDR1 MDHEN and CDR2 SYDVKM. The CDR3 is CASVRTGAPNYGYTF. Written as DNA, the CDR3 is TGTGCCAGCGTCCGGACTGGAGCCCCTAACTATGGCTACACCTTC.

CDR3 sequence: CASSLGVGGAYGYTF. CDR3 bases: TGCGCCAGCAGCTTGGGGGTAGGGGGAGCCTATGGCTACACCTTC. The chain links TRBV5-1 to TRBJ1-2; D perhaps matches TRBD1 (6 bases). The germline gives CDR1 SGHRS, CDR2 YFSETQ. V lost 0 bases and J lost 4, with 13 bases in between. The CDR3 consists of 15 residues. The full variable domain, with the rest looked up from reference TRBV5-1 and TRBJ1-2, is KAGVTQTPRYLIKTRGQQVTLSCSPISGHRSVSWYQQTPGQGLQFLFEYFSETQRNKGNFPGRFSGRQFSNSRSEMNVSTLELGDSALYLCASSLGVGGAYGYTFGSGTRLTVV.

CDR3 nucleotide sequence: TGTGCCATCAGTGCGCGCCAGGCTGCCTACGAGCAGTACTTC. Its translation is CAISARQAAYEQYF. The V gene is TRBV10-3, the J gene TRBJ2-7; D is ambiguous. This CDR3 region has 14 residues. The germline V gene encodes CDR1 ENHRY and CDR2 SYGVKD. Trimming took off 4 bases at V and 2 bases at J, with 12 bases between the two ends.

The J gene is TRBJ2-4, the V gene TRBV5-8, with 9 bases lining up with TRBD2. J gave up 0 bases and V 3 bases, and 7 bases lay outside the gene matches. The CDR3 has 17 amino acids. From germline, CDR1 is SGHTS and CDR2 YDEGEE. This CDR3 is CASSSYSGGLAKNIQYF. CDR3 bases: TGTGCCAGCAGCTCCTATAGCGGGGGTCTAGCCAAAAACATTCAGTACTTC. The whole variable domain, remainder taken from reference TRBV5-8 and TRBJ2-4, is EAGVTQSPTHLIKTRGQQATLRCSPISGHTSVYWYQQALGLGLQFLLWYDEGEERNRGNFPPRFSGRQFPNYSSELNVNALELEDSALYLCASSSYSGGLAKNIQYFGAGTRLSVL.

This chain links TRBV5-1 with TRBJ2-7; 7 bases are shared with TRBD1. With V trimmed by 0 bases and J by 3 bases, 6 bases remained unmatched. Germline V gene lookup returns CDR1 SGHRS and CDR2 YFSETQ. The CDR3 extends over 15 amino acids. The CDR3 region is CASSLEGAGLYEQYF. The CDR3 DNA reads TGCGCCAGCAGCTTGGAGGGGGCCGGGCTCTACGAGCAGTACTTC.

The chain couples TRBV27 to TRBJ1-1, with D unresolved. The CDR3 is 11 residues long. Germline V gene lookup returns CDR1 MNHEY and CDR2 SMNVEV (reference sequence). Trimming took off 7 bases at V and 4 bases at J, with 7 bases between the two ends. In nucleotides, the CDR3 is TGTGCCAGCATCTCGGGCACTGAAGCTTTCTTT. Amino acids: CASISGTEAFF.

As for this clone: The same CDR3 can be traced to other DNA sequences in this sample. The CDR3 region is CASSSTRGEQFF. For the CDR3, the DNA is TGTGCCAGCAGCTCTACTAGGGGTGAGCAGTTCTTC. The chain is built from TRBV7-3 and TRBJ2-1; D tentatively reads TRBD1 or TRBD2 (5 bases each). The germline CDR1 and CDR2 sequences are SGHTA and FQGTGA. The length of the CDR3 is 12 residues. V lost 4 bases and J lost 9, with 10 bases in between.

The chain recombines TRBV7-2 with TRBJ1-1; D perhaps matches TRBD1 (6 bases). The germline V gene has CDR1 SGHTA and CDR2 FQGNSA. The V and J ends lost 5 bases and 6 bases respectively, with 16 bases between them. This CDR3 has 14 amino acids. The CDR3 DNA reads as TGTGCCAGCAGCCCACGACAGGCCGGGGCTGAAGCTTTCTTT. It translates to CASSPRQAGAEAFF. The variable domain in full, with the rest retrieved from reference TRBV7-2 and TRBJ1-1, is GAGVSQSPSNKVTEKGKDVELRCDPISGHTALYWYRQSLGQGLEFLIYFQGNSAPDKSGLPSDRFSAERTGGSVSTLTIQRTQQEDSAVYLCASSPRQAGAEAFFGQGTRLTVV.

The V call is TRBV6-1, the J call TRBJ1-4; weak D call: TRBD1 (6 bases). Germline CDR1 is MNHNS and CDR2 is SASEGT. V was clipped by 6 bases and J by 3 bases, with 11 bases between them. This CDR3 region has 14 residues. The CDR3 sequence is CASSLEGANEKLFF. DNA of the CDR3: TGTGCCAGCAGCCTGGAGGGGGCTAATGAAAAACTGTTTTTT.

The chain has TRBV7-3 and TRBJ2-1; unclear D gene. Per germline, CDR1 SGHTA and CDR2 FQGTGA. There are 13 residues in the CDR3. The V gene lost 3 bases and the J gene lost 4 bases, with 7 bases spanning the gap. Written as DNA, the CDR3 is TGTGCCAGCAGCTTCTCTATGTACAATGAGCAGTTCTTC. It specifies CASSFSMYNEQFF.